Detailed here is one T cell receptor (beta chain). Its specificity is not known. The data stem from a study of molecular identifiers for immune sequencing clone quantification. Overall study context: Naive CD8 RNA (about 20,000 or 100,000 cells) was divided into five aliquots, with four sequenced.

TCRdb reanalysed the PCR reads using MiXCR and keeps one entry per CDR3 protein. Among about 640,000 distinct CDR3 sequences listed, 15% to 20% were seen once. Notes on the study in general: With a barcode shared among identical TCR molecules, highly expanded clone sizes could be underestimated.

The CDR3 spans 17 residues. V shed 0 bases and J shed 6 bases, with 21 bases lying between them. The germline V gene has CDR1 SGDLS and CDR2 YYNGEE. Sequencing was performed on naive CD8+ T cells from blood, with Jurkat cell RNA spiked in. Subset denoted: FACS-sorted CD8+CD4-CCR7+CD45RA+ naive T cells. This chain joins TRBV9 and TRBJ1-1; D remains ambiguous. The TCR comes from a human donor in good health. Some libraries in this study had Jurkat cell RNA spiked in. In DNA form, the CDR3 reads TGTGCCAGCAGCGTAGGGGAGAGAGACTGGGTATTTTCTGAAGCTTTCTTT. Its protein product is CASSVGERDWVFSEAFF.